These 4 T cell receptor beta chains share one sample of origin, sequenced in a study of cytomegalovirus exposure and HLA in healthy donors (dated by TCRdb to about 2017). The library was obtained by the immunoSEQ multiplex PCR assay. For the multiplex PCR, a mixture combining 60 forward primers for TCR Vbeta segments and 13 reverse primers for TCR Jbeta segments was used. Entries here come from immuneACCESS through TCRdb and include only in-frame sequences with V and J called. Some clones fail to appear in such tables; in the studies checked, an unresolved V gene covers under half of the shortfall, and the cause of the remainder is unknown. A total of some 180,000 clones appear in this sample, 82% of them only once. Of the sample, around 1.7% falls within the top ten clones. The sequenced sample was PBMCs. The receptors shown here come from a woman aged 18-29 years in good health and CMV-seronegative.

The gene calls are TRBV19 and TRBJ1-4, with TRBD1 identical over 8 bases. Looked up from germline, CDR1 is LNHDA and CDR2 is SQIVND (reference sequence). Losses at the gene ends were 5 bases for V and 11 bases for J; bases not matched to a gene: 10. The CDR3 is 14 amino acids. The CDR3 protein is CASSEDRAEGKLFF. CDR3 nucleotide sequence: TGTGCCAGTAGTGAGGACAGGGCCGAGGGGAAACTGTTTTTT.

The rearrangement links TRBV28 to TRBJ1-3; D ambiguous. The CDR3 has 14 amino acids. Trimming left V 2 bases short and J 0 bases short, with 5 bases between. Germline lookup yields CDR1 MDHEN and CDR2 SYDVKM. The CDR3 is CASSLTYSGNTIYF. For the CDR3, the DNA is TGTGCCAGCAGTTTAACTTACTCTGGAAACACCATATATTTT.

The chain recombines TRBV5-1 with TRBJ2-5; 8 positions match TRBD2. The end of the DNA is better explained by TRBJ2-7, so the J call may be wrong. The CDR3 spans 13 residues. Germline V CDR1 and CDR2: SGHRS, YFSETQ. Here the CDR3 reads CASNLAGTYEQYF. The CDR3 DNA is TGCGCCAGCAACCTAGCGGGTACCTACGAGCAGTACTTC.

This chain connects TRBV7-2 to TRBJ1-1; D is perhaps TRBD1 (5 bases). Trimming cost V 4 bases and J 7 bases, with 22 bases left between them. Germline-derived CDR1 and CDR2 are SGHTA and FQGNSA. The CDR3 consists of 16 residues. Written as DNA, the CDR3 is TGTGCCAGCAGCTGGATGGTAACCGGCGGGGCCGGTGAAGCTTTCTTT. Its protein product is CASSWMVTGGAGEAFF.